What follows is one TCR beta chain and its context. Its antigen remains undetermined. Base qualities are not recorded, but no much larger clone differs from it by a single base. TCR CDR3 regions were amplified from genomic DNA by multiplex PCR using the deep immunoSEQ assay. Genomic DNA extracted from each cell subset was distributed evenly over all wells of several immunoSEQ 96-well plates, and each plate served as one replicate. Each replicate PCR for unsorted PBMC received about 0.3 ug genomic DNA, equal to 30,000 to 35,000 T cell genomes. Ten immunoSEQ deep assay plates were used to sequence unsorted PBMC genomic DNA. The purified libraries were quantified using a Qubit 3.0 fluorometer, sized with a Bioanalyzer 2100, and then quantified again using the KAPA Library Quantification kit. A separate single-read 150-cycle Illumina NextSeq 550 flow cell was used to sequence each immunoSEQ 96-well plate. Under the source paper's analysis protocol: The immunoSEQ output contained only junctional sequences without quality scores, so filtering could not match that applied to full-length reads. To assign V/J genes and CDR3, sequences were annotated against IMGT germline references using PyIR, a Python wrapper for IgBLAST v1.9. Reads were filtered out if the reads had weak V/J assignments (E-value above 1e-6), no CDR3, stop codons, out-of-frame junctions, or ambiguous translated residues. V3J clonotypes were defined as sequences sharing the same inferred V gene, J gene, and CDR3 amino acid sequence. Percentage overlap between repertoires was calculated by dividing the number of shared unique clonotypes by the size of the smaller repertoire. Three approaches were used to assess repertoire richness: RTK rarefaction, the Chao1 estimator, and Recon v2.1 estimates of unobserved clonotypes. TCRdb holds this immuneACCESS table with in-frame rearrangements only. Some clones are missing; in checked studies, unresolved V genes explain under half, and the rest has no known cause. From that table come the V and J calls and clone size; the DNA was used to work out D and trimming. The sample has some 450,000 clones on record, 60% to 80% of them singletons. The top ten constitute around 12% of the sample.

V is cut by 3 bases and J by 3 bases, and the space between the germline ends is 9 bases. The CDR3, from cysteine to phenylalanine, totals 14 residues. Just the 42-base CDR3 DNA is kept, in frame starting at base 1. Sequences LNHDA (CDR1) and SQIVND (CDR2) are obtained from the germline V gene (reference sequence). The sample belongs to a study of shared clonotypes between healthy human individuals (TCRdb year 2020). Concerning the study at large: The cohort included three men and a couple of women between 18 and 49 years of age. Libraries were prepared and TCR repertoires were sequenced by different laboratories using diverse techniques, in order to increase sequencing depth and limit assay-specific biases. The study deeply sequenced blood TCR repertoires of about 5 healthy adults to estimate repertoire size and the extent of clonotype sharing between individuals. Leukapheresis yielded between about 0.85 and 10 billion PBMCs per donor. Results the study describes overall, beyond this receptor: Sampling was restricted to blood, and TCR repertoires in tissue are likely to differ from TCR repertoires in blood. The small number of donors limited the genetic and exposure-history diversity represented. Based on pairwise subsampling, the degree of clonotype sharing among donors was expected to be affected by sequencing depth.

The donors were healthy, HIV-negative adults with no recently reported acute infections or vaccinations. Every donor was a Caucasian adult living in Nashville, Tennessee, USA. In the unsorted samples, 85 million to 100 million PBMCs were counted, and genomic DNA was extracted using the QIAamp DNA Blood Mini kit. Blood was collected by leukapheresis, and PBMCs were isolated by Ficoll-Histopaque density gradient centrifugation and then cryopreserved in liquid nitrogen vapor phase. Recombination linked TRBV19 to TRBJ2-4, and the D gene may be TRBD1, 5 bases matching. Material: PBMCs. This TCR was sampled from a woman in her forties in good health. Some clones in this sample may be carry-over from other donors' samples. The CDR3 amino acid sequence is: CASSMTDYKNIQYF. In nucleotide form, the sequence is TGTGCCAGTAGTATGACAGATTACAAAAACATTCAGTACTTC.